The 22 T cell receptor beta chains presented below share a single source sample, sequenced in a study of blood T cell repertoires in COVID-19. Only in-frame clones appear in the TCRdb table, and some are missing; sequencing was by immunoSEQ multiplex PCR. The sample records 220,000 or so clones, about 88% being singletons. What was sequenced was peripheral blood. The source of these receptors is a man aged 50-60 years who had recovered from COVID-19.

The V call is TRBV18, the J call TRBJ1-4, with D maybe TRBD1 (5 bases). Trimming shortened V by 2 bases and J by 0 bases, and 10 bases separated the two germline ends. Germline V CDR1 and CDR2: KGHSH, LQKENI. The CDR3 runs 16 residues. The CDR3 DNA sequence: TGTGCCAGCTCACCAGTTGAGACAGCAACTAATGAAAAACTGTTTTTT. It codes for CASSPVETATNEKLFF. Full variable domain (outside the CDR3, taken from reference TRBV18 and TRBJ1-4): NAGVMQNPRHLVRRRGQEARLRCSPMKGHSHVYWYRQLPEEGLKFMVYLQKENIIDESGMPKERFSAEFPKEGPSILRIQQVVRGDSAAYFCASSPVETATNEKLFFGSGTQLSVL.

J is TRBJ2-1 and V is TRBV27, with 9 nucleotides matching TRBD2. Germline-derived CDR1 and CDR2 are MNHEY and SMNVEV (reference sequence). This CDR3 region has 14 residues. V lost 6 bases to trimming and J lost 3 bases; unmatched junction nucleotides: 3. Here the CDR3 reads CASSSSGIYNEQFF. The CDR3 bases are TGTGCCAGCAGCTCTAGCGGGATCTACAATGAGCAGTTCTTC.

V usage is TRBV19 and J usage is TRBJ2-7; D is unresolved. Germline V lookup: CDR1 LNHDA, CDR2 SQIVND (reference sequence). Trimming shortened V by 2 bases and J by 2 bases, and 10 bases separated the two germline ends. The CDR3 has 14 residues. The CDR3 DNA is TGTGCCAGTAGTATATCGCAGAAAACCTACGAGCAGTACTTC. Its translation is CASSISQKTYEQYF.

This clone appeared once. The chain links TRBV6-5 to TRBJ2-7; TRBD1 aligns across 8 bases. Per the germline V gene, CDR1 is MNHEY and CDR2 is SVGAGI. The CDR3 runs to 14 residues. Trimming took 7 bases from V and 0 from J; bases not matched to a gene: 5. The CDR3 coding sequence is TGTGCCAGCAAAAACAGGGGGAACTCCTACGAGCAGTACTTC. This gives the protein CASKNRGNSYEQYF.

This clone was seen more than once but under ten times. The rearrangement uses TRBV30 and TRBJ1-2, with TRBD1 matching over 9 bases. The CDR3 contains 13 residues. V was clipped by 2 bases and J by 6 bases; unmatched bases: 4. Germline V gives CDR1 GTSNPN, CDR2 SVGIG (reference sequence). The CDR3 nucleotides are TGTGCCTGGAGTTATGGGACAGGGAATGGCTACACCTTC. This encodes CAWSYGTGNGYTF.

The chain recombines TRBV28 with TRBJ1-2, with D uncertain. This CDR3 is built from 14 residues. The germline V and J ends were trimmed by 8 bases and 0 bases, with 13 bases remaining between them. The germline V gene has CDR1 MDHEN and CDR2 SYDVKM. CDR3 region: CASAAPGSNYGYTF. The CDR3 DNA reads as TGTGCCAGCGCTGCTCCGGGGTCTAACTATGGCTACACCTTC.

V and J are TRBV10-1 and TRBJ1-1; 9 positions match TRBD1. The CDR3 extends over 15 amino acids. V was clipped by 2 bases and J by 0 bases; unmatched bases: 1. Germline-derived CDR1 and CDR2 are WNHNN and SYGVQD (reference sequence). CDR3 coding DNA: TGCGCCAGCAGTGAGGACAGGGGGGTGAACACTGAAGCTTTCTTT. Its translation: CASSEDRGVNTEAFF.

This chain connects TRBV18 to TRBJ2-7; TRBD1 might be the D (5 bases). The V gene lost 2 bases and the J gene lost 2 bases, with 13 bases spanning the gap. Per germline, CDR1 KGHSH and CDR2 LQKENI. There are 15 residues in the CDR3. Here the CDR3 reads CASSPGASLTYEQYF. The DNA for the CDR3 is TGTGCCAGCTCACCAGGGGCGAGCCTCACCTACGAGCAGTACTTC.

The chain uses TRBV5-1 and TRBJ2-5; 9 bases are shared with TRBD2. The CDR3 spans 16 residues. CDR1 SGHRS and CDR2 YFSETQ come from the germline V gene. The J segment lost 4 bases and the V segment lost 1 base, leaving 8 bases of the junction unmatched. In nucleotides, the CDR3 is TGCGCCAGCAGCTTGACGGCGGGAGGGCCGGGAGAGACCCAGTACTTC. Translated, it gives CASSLTAGGPGETQYF.

This sequence joins TRBV27 and TRBJ2-7; 7 bases agree with TRBD2. Losses at the gene ends were 4 bases for V and 5 bases for J; bases not matched to a gene: 5. The CDR3 is 13 amino acids. From germline, CDR1 is MNHEY and CDR2 SMNVEV (reference sequence). DNA for the CDR3: TGTGCCAGCAGTTATACGGGAGGCGACGAGCAGTACTTC. It yields the protein CASSYTGGDEQYF.

This CDR3 is CSVDKSGRDNVEQFF. DNA of the CDR3: TGCAGCGTTGATAAAAGCGGGAGAGACAACGTTGAGCAGTTCTTC. The V gene is TRBV29-1, the J gene TRBJ2-1, with 8 nucleotides matching TRBD2. The V gene's germline CDR1 is SQVTM and CDR2 ANQGSEA. The CDR3 loop spans 15 amino acids. V lost 3 bases, J lost 9 bases, and 13 bases stayed unmatched.

The chain couples TRBV6-5 to TRBJ2-7, with D perhaps TRBD1 (6 bases). This CDR3 is 13 amino acids long. The ends were cut back, 7 bases at V and 3 bases at J, with 13 bases in the middle. CDR1 MNHEY and CDR2 SVGAGI come from the germline V gene. In nucleotides, the CDR3 is TGTGCCAGCACAGGGGCGAGTAACTACGAGCAGTACTTC. Its protein product is CASTGASNYEQYF.

This chain uses TRBV15 with TRBJ1-5; TRBD1 matches at 9 bases. The CDR3 contains 19 residues. The trim removed 3 bases at V and 3 bases at J, leaving 15 bases unmatched. Germline-derived CDR1 and CDR2 are LNHNV and YYDKDF (reference sequence). The CDR3 loop reads CATSRGQGLAGSVNQPQHF. The CDR3 nucleotides are TGTGCCACCAGCAGGGGACAGGGCTTAGCGGGGAGCGTCAATCAGCCCCAGCATTTT.

The rearrangement joins TRBV7-2 to TRBJ2-1; a possible D gene is TRBD1 (5 bases). CDR1 and CDR2 from the germline V gene are SGHTA and FQGNSA. This CDR3 spans 18 amino acids. With 5 bases removed from V and 4 bases from J, the gap between germline ends came to 24 bases. This CDR3 reads CASSQGDFVHPFYNEQFF. The CDR3 region has the DNA TGTGCCAGCAGCCAGGGCGACTTTGTACATCCCTTTTACAATGAGCAGTTCTTC.

CDR3 loop: CASSGGTSGRSYEQYF. The CDR3 DNA sequence: TGTGCCAGCAGCGGTGGGACTAGCGGTCGCTCCTACGAGCAGTACTTC. The rearrangement joins TRBV7-8 to TRBJ2-7; 11 nucleotides align to TRBD2. Trimming at V came to 5 bases and at J to 0 bases, leaving 6 bases not matched to a gene. Germline CDR1 SGHVS, CDR2 FQNEAQ. CDR3 length equals 16 residues.

The genes are TRBV5-4 and TRBJ2-7; 7 bases line up with TRBD2. V shed 0 bases and J 3 bases; nucleotides not matched to a gene: 3. CDR1 and CDR2 (germline): SGHNT, YYREEE (reference sequence). This CDR3 comprises 14 residues. The CDR3 here is CASSLDGGSYEQYF. The CDR3 coding sequence is TGTGCCAGCAGCTTGGATGGCGGGAGCTACGAGCAGTACTTC.

The V call is TRBV5-1, the J call TRBJ2-5, with TRBD1 matching over 7 bases. The CDR3 spans 15 residues. Germline CDR1 SGHRS, CDR2 YFSETQ. V dropped 1 base and J dropped 1; count of bases not matched to a gene: 4. CDR3 sequence (DNA): TGCGCCAGCAGCTTGAGGGACAGCTTCCAAGAGACCCAGTACTTC. It yields the protein CASSLRDSFQETQYF.

The V gene is TRBV28, the J gene TRBJ2-1; TRBD2 matches 13 bases. The V segment lost 6 bases and the J segment 4 bases; nucleotides outside the gene matches: 18. The CDR3 sequence is 20 residues long. Germline V gives CDR1 MDHEN, CDR2 SYDVKM. The CDR3: CASSLTSGRAKLGAYNEQFF. Here the CDR3 DNA reads TGTGCCAGCAGCCTCACTAGCGGGAGGGCCAAGTTAGGTGCGTACAATGAGCAGTTCTTC.

This clone was counted only a few times. The chain combines TRBV5-1 with TRBJ1-1; 9 nucleotides match TRBD1. This CDR3 comprises 15 residues. V lost 6 bases, J lost 2 bases, and 8 bases stayed unmatched. Germline CDR1 and CDR2: SGHRS and YFSETQ. CDR3 in amino acids: CASTFGQGLNTEAFF. For the CDR3, the DNA is TGCGCCAGCACGTTCGGACAGGGGTTAAACACTGAAGCTTTCTTT.

The J gene is TRBJ2-7, the V gene TRBV4-1; 14 bases align to TRBD2. V dropped 1 base and J dropped 6; count of bases not matched to a gene: 11. CDR1 and CDR2 from the germline V gene are MGHRA and YSYEKL. The CDR3 length is 18 residues. The CDR3 DNA reads TGCGCCAGCAGCCAAGCTGGGACTAGCGGGAGAGCCTTCGGCGAGCAGTACTTC. Translation: CASSQAGTSGRAFGEQYF.

This clone was counted only a few times. The chain recombines TRBV6-1 with TRBJ2-1, with TRBD2 matching over 13 bases. Germline loops: CDR1 MNHNS, CDR2 SASEGT. The CDR3 length is 16 residues. V was clipped by 3 bases and J by 7 bases; unmatched bases: 6. The CDR3 loop reads CASSEPGLAGHNEQFF. As DNA, the CDR3 is TGTGCCAGCAGTGAGCCGGGACTAGCGGGACATAATGAGCAGTTCTTC.

The chain employs TRBV28 and TRBJ2-1; 7 nucleotides line up with TRBD2. J was trimmed by 15 bases and V by 4 bases; bases with no gene match: 9. CDR3 size: 12 residues. Germline assignment: CDR1 MDHEN and CDR2 SYDVKM. In nucleotides, the CDR3 is TGTGCCAGCAGTTCCTCGACTAGCAGGCCGTTCTTC. It translates to CASSSSTSRPFF. Variable domain in full (rest from reference TRBV28 and TRBJ2-1): DVKVTQSSRYLVKRTGEKVFLECVQDMDHENMFWYRQDPGLGLRLIYFSYDVKMKEKGDIPEGYSVSREKKERFSLILESASTNQTSMYLCASSSSTSRPFFGPGTRLTVL.